The 2 T cell receptor beta chains below were found in one sample sequenced in a study of T cell responses to AZD1222 COVID-19 vaccine. The data were produced by immunoSEQ multiplex PCR, yet TCRdb's version contains in-frame clones alone and is incomplete. The sample shows 100,000 to 150,000 clones, more than 70% of them seen only once. This specimen was peripheral blood, taken on day 0 of AZD1222 vaccination. These receptors were taken from an adult in good health.

The V call is TRBV7-2, the J call TRBJ2-1; D perhaps matches TRBD2 (6 bases). This CDR3 spans 16 amino acids. Germline V lookup: CDR1 SGHTA, CDR2 FQGNSA. Trimming removed 5 bases at V and 1 base at J, with 15 bases between. DNA for the CDR3: TGTGCCAGCAGCCCCAGGCGGGGTGGATCCTACAATGAGCAGTTCTTC. Translated: CASSPRRGGSYNEQFF.

V and J are TRBV10-2 and TRBJ2-3, with 7 bases identical to TRBD2. Germline V lookup: CDR1 WSHSY, CDR2 SAAADI. Germline trimming cut 3 bases from V and 6 bases from J; bases unmatched to any gene: 12. CDR3 length: 16 amino acids. This CDR3 reads CASSDLGGEGRDTQYF. CDR3 coding DNA: TGCGCCAGCAGTGATCTGGGCGGGGAGGGCCGGGATACGCAGTATTTT.